This TCR beta chain was found in a study of blood T cell repertoires in COVID-19. For the study at large: In each case, the material was cDNA or gDNA derived from T cells, B-cell-depleted T cells, or PBMCs.

This CDR3 comprises 14 residues. J lost 0 bases, V lost 8 bases, and 4 bases had no gene match. Looked up from germline, CDR1 is GTSNPN and CDR2 is SVGIG (reference sequence). Clones were sequenced by immunoSEQ multiplex PCR, and TCRdb holds only the in-frame ones, with some missing. Here the sample spans 300,000 to 400,000 clones, 85% to 90% being singletons. The material sequenced was peripheral blood. The chain links TRBV30 to TRBJ1-6; 7 bases are a match to TRBD1. The sequence derives from a woman between 50 and 59 years old with COVID-19, enrolled during active disease. In DNA, the CDR3 is TGTGCCACGACAGGGAGCTCCTATAATTCACCCCTCCACTTT. Amino acids: CATTGSSYNSPLHF.